The clone carrying this TCR beta chain was seen more than once but under ten times. Germline V CDR1 and CDR2: SGHTA, FQGNSA. The CDR3 covers 14 residues. Trimming at V came to 2 bases and at J to 0 bases, leaving 0 bases not matched to a gene. The protocol was immunoSEQ multiplex PCR, while the TCRdb copy is restricted to in-frame clones and leaves out a portion. Of around 300,000 clones in the sample, about nine tenths were seen once. The data are from a study of blood T cell repertoires in COVID-19. V usage is TRBV7-2 and J usage is TRBJ1-1, with 7 bases aligning to TRBD1. Sequenced sample: peripheral blood. The sequence was collected from a woman aged 40 to 50 who had recovered from COVID-19. The CDR3 DNA follows: TGTGCCAGCAGCTTACAGGGGGTGAACACTGAAGCTTTCTTT. Protein: CASSLQGVNTEAFF.